Listed below are T cell receptor beta chains from one sample, sequenced in a study of cytomegalovirus exposure and HLA in healthy donors. Generated by immunoSEQ multiplex PCR, the TCRdb table keeps only in-frame clones and is missing some. The sample lists roughly 150,000 clones; over 70% were seen once. Sequenced material: PBMCs. The receptor source for this set is a man aged 25 to 45 in good health and CMV-seronegative. CDR3s include the opening cysteine and the closing phenylalanine or tryptophan. D genes are given only for firm matches. Some rows mark clone size as missing; the rest say once, few, many or name a class of expanded clone.

NA,TRBJ1-4,TRBV6-5,NA,CASSYTREGEKLFF,TGTGCCAGCAGTTACACCAGGGAGGGCGAAAAACTGTTTTTT
NA,TRBJ1-5,TRBV6-1,NA,CASSEAPGPVPNQPQHF,TGTGCCAGCAGTGAAGCGCCAGGCCCCGTTCCCAATCAGCCCCAGCATTTT
NA,TRBJ1-1,TRBV7-9,few,CASSIRVDEAFF,TGTGCCAGCAGCATCAGGGTCGATGAAGCTTTCTTT
NA,TRBJ2-7,TRBV13,NA,CASSARETHYEQYF,TGTGCCAGCAGCGCCCGGGAGACCCACTACGAGCAGTACTTC
NA,TRBJ1-2,TRBV5-1,NA,CASSSGDNYGYTF,TGCGCCAGCAGTTCAGGGGACAACTATGGCTACACCTTC
TRBD1,TRBJ2-3,TRBV30,few,CAWSLTGQGHF,TGTGCCTGGAGTTTAACAGGACAGGGACATTTT
NA,TRBJ1-1,TRBV7-9,NA,CASRGGPTNTEAFF,TGTGCCAGCAGGGGCGGGCCGACGAACACTGAAGCTTTCTTT
TRBD2,TRBJ2-3,TRBV5-6,NA,CASSLPGLGDTQYF,TGTGCCAGCAGCTTACCGGGACTAGGCGATACGCAGTATTTT
NA,TRBJ1-1,TRBV6-5,few,CASSSGDTEAFF,TGTGCCAGCAGTTCAGGGGACACTGAAGCTTTCTTT
NA,TRBJ2-7,TRBV27,NA,CASSFSSGVGHNYEQYF,TGTGCCAGCAGTTTCTCCTCAGGAGTTGGACACAACTACGAGCAGTACTTC
NA,TRBJ2-1,TRBV5-1,NA,CASSLVGAGAYNEQFF,TGCGCCAGCAGCTTGGTGGGCGCAGGGGCCTACAATGAGCAGTTCTTC
NA,TRBJ2-5,TRBV5-4,NA,CASSVDTTVPYF,TGTGCCAGCAGCGTTGACACGACGGTCCCGTACTTC
NA,TRBJ1-1,TRBV5-4,NA,CASSSVDRNTEAFF,TGTGCCAGCAGCTCCGTGGACAGGAACACTGAAGCTTTCTTT
TRBD1,TRBJ2-1,TRBV14,NA,CASSQSYRGNEQFF,TGTGCCAGCAGCCAATCCTACAGGGGTAATGAGCAGTTCTTC
NA,TRBJ1-5,TRBV28,NA,CASSPRDTPSQPQHF,TGTGCCAGCAGTCCACGGGACACCCCATCTCAGCCCCAGCATTTT
NA,TRBJ2-7,TRBV27,NA,CASSLVWGVGYEQYF,TGTGCCAGCAGTTTGGTGTGGGGGGTGGGCTACGAGCAGTACTTC
NA,TRBJ1-5,TRBV6-1,few,CASQYRDGNQPQHF,TGTGCCAGCCAGTACAGGGATGGCAATCAGCCCCAGCATTTT
NA,TRBJ2-5,TRBV2,NA,CASIKQSTPRAQYF,TGTGCCAGCATAAAGCAGTCCACTCCGAGGGCCCAGTACTTC
NA,TRBJ1-2,TRBV7-2,NA,CASSLETAGYGYTF,TGTGCCAGCAGCTTAGAAACAGCTGGCTATGGCTACACCTTC
NA,TRBJ2-2,TRBV28,NA,CASSFRGYGELFF,TGTGCCAGCAGTTTTAGAGGGTACGGGGAGCTGTTTTTT
NA,TRBJ1-2,TRBV28,few,CASRAGGITNYGYTF,TGTGCCAGCAGGGCGGGAGGGATCACTAACTATGGCTACACCTTC
TRBD1,TRBJ2-5,TRBV6-1,NA,CASGQAETQYF,TGTGCCAGTGGACAGGCAGAGACCCAGTACTTC
NA,TRBJ1-3,TRBV11-1,NA,CASSLAWGSGNTIYF,TGTGCCAGCAGCTTAGCTTGGGGCTCGGGAAACACCATATATTTT
TRBD1,TRBJ1-2,TRBV4-2,once,CASSHHGQGNRGYGYTF,TGTGCCAGCAGCCACCATGGACAGGGCAATCGAGGCTATGGCTACACCTTC
TRBD1,TRBJ1-2,TRBV7-9,NA,CASSLPPGTGGTGYTF,TGTGCCAGCAGCTTACCCCCCGGGACAGGGGGCACGGGCTACACCTTC
TRBD1,TRBJ2-5,TRBV19,NA,CASSTRTIDRGGETQYF,TGTGCCAGTAGTACCCGGACAATAGACAGGGGAGGAGAGACCCAGTACTTC
NA,TRBJ1-4,TRBV7-6,NA,CASSSRQINEKLFF,TGTGCCAGCAGCTCACGACAAATTAATGAAAAACTGTTTTTT
NA,TRBJ1-1,TRBV5-6,NA,CASSLDRGTEAFF,TGTGCCAGCAGCTTGGATAGAGGCACTGAAGCTTTCTTT
NA,TRBJ1-2,TRBV6-5,few,CASSSLNYYGYTF,TGTGCCAGCAGTTCCTTAAATTACTATGGCTACACCTTC
NA,TRBJ2-1,TRBV9,NA,CASSVEGDTYNEQFF,TGTGCCAGCAGCGTAGAAGGGGACACGTACAATGAGCAGTTCTTC
NA,TRBJ2-5,TRBV5-1,once,CASRQGGETQYF,TGCGCCAGCAGACAGGGAGGGGAGACCCAGTACTTC
TRBD1,TRBJ2-7,TRBV5-6,NA,CASSLYRGLYEQYF,TGTGCCAGCAGCTTATACAGGGGGCTGTACGAGCAGTACTTC
TRBD1,TRBJ1-2,TRBV27,NA,CASSFGNMDRAGGYTF,TGTGCCAGCAGTTTTGGGAATATGGACAGGGCGGGTGGCTACACCTTC
TRBD1,TRBJ1-4,TRBV4-2,NA,CASSHSGQGKKLFF,TGTGCCAGCAGCCACTCAGGACAGGGTAAAAAACTGTTTTTT
NA,TRBJ2-5,TRBV11-2,NA,CASAGETQYF,TGTGCCAGCGCCGGAGAGACCCAGTACTTC
NA,TRBJ1-1,TRBV28,few,CASRDPQGRNTEAFF,TGTGCCAGCAGGGACCCTCAGGGGCGCAACACTGAAGCTTTCTTT
TRBD1,TRBJ2-2,TRBV4-1,few,CASSRTGDTGELFF,TGCGCCAGCAGCCGGACAGGGGACACCGGGGAGCTGTTTTTT
TRBD1,TRBJ1-1,TRBV28,NA,CASSLFQGQGAIDEAFF,TGTGCCAGCAGTTTATTCCAGGGACAGGGGGCTATCGATGAAGCTTTCTTT
NA,TRBJ2-2,TRBV7-6,NA,CASSPQEAETGELFF,TGTGCCAGCAGCCCACAAGAGGCTGAGACCGGGGAGCTGTTTTTT
TRBD2,TRBJ2-5,TRBV5-4,NA,CASSFRGEETQYF,TGTGCCAGCAGCTTTCGGGGGGAAGAGACCCAGTACTTC
NA,TRBJ1-5,TRBV27,NA,CASSQRNQPQHF,TGTGCCAGCAGTCAACGGAATCAGCCCCAGCATTTT
NA,TRBJ1-2,TRBV7-8,NA,CASSPTEFTNYGYTF,TGTGCCAGCAGCCCGACAGAGTTCACTAACTATGGCTACACCTTC
TRBD2,TRBJ2-3,TRBV7-2,NA,CASSPGGPGTDTQYF,TGTGCCAGCAGCCCGGGGGGGCCAGGCACAGATACGCAGTATTTT
TRBD1,TRBJ1-1,TRBV5-6,NA,CASSSDRGRLGEAFF,TGTGCCAGCAGCTCCGACAGGGGCCGCTTAGGGGAAGCTTTCTTT
TRBD2,TRBJ2-1,TRBV5-1,NA,CASSLGLAGLNEQFF,TGCGCCAGCAGCTTGGGGCTAGCGGGCCTCAATGAGCAGTTCTTC
TRBD1,TRBJ2-7,TRBV27,NA,CASSVGTASYEQYF,TGTGCCAGCAGTGTCGGGACAGCCTCCTACGAGCAGTACTTC
NA,TRBJ1-3,TRBV7-6,NA,CASSSSDSSGNTIYF,TGTGCCAGCAGCTCATCGGACAGCTCTGGAAACACCATATATTTT
NA,TRBJ2-7,TRBV5-5,NA,CASSVGNRYEQYF,TGTGCCAGCAGCGTAGGAAACAGGTACGAGCAGTACTTC
NA,TRBJ2-5,TRBV7-6,NA,CASSLVGVRYQETQYF,TGTGCCAGCAGCTTAGTAGGGGTGAGGTACCAAGAGACCCAGTACTTC
NA,TRBJ1-4,TRBV20-1,NA,CQAGHEKLFF,TGCCAGGCTGGCCATGAAAAACTGTTTTTT
TRBD1,TRBJ1-1,TRBV7-9,few,CASSLADRGTAFF,TGTGCCAGCAGCTTAGCAGACAGGGGAACAGCTTTCTTT
TRBD1,TRBJ1-1,TRBV2,once,CASRLQTGINTEAFF,TGTGCCAGCAGGTTGCAGACAGGGATTAACACTGAAGCTTTCTTT
NA,TRBJ2-1,TRBV5-1,NA,CASREQFGNEQFF,TGCGCCAGCAGGGAACAGTTTGGCAATGAGCAGTTCTTC
NA,TRBJ1-4,TRBV28,NA,CASSFMGRINEKLFF,TGTGCCAGCAGTTTTATGGGCAGGATCAATGAAAAACTGTTTTTT
TRBD1,TRBJ1-2,TRBV28,NA,CASTKVRGHYGYTF,TGTGCCAGCACTAAAGTCAGGGGGCACTATGGCTACACCTTC
TRBD1,TRBJ1-2,TRBV5-5,NA,CASSGGQGGYGYTF,TGTGCCAGCAGTGGGGGGCAGGGGGGCTATGGCTACACCTTC
TRBD1,TRBJ1-1,TRBV4-1,NA,CASSQEEGTGLMNTEAFF,TGCGCCAGCAGCCAAGAGGAGGGGACAGGGCTAATGAACACTGAAGCTTTCTTT
NA,TRBJ2-1,TRBV5-6,NA,CASSSPGEPRDSYNEQFF,TGTGCCAGCAGCTCCCCGGGGGAACCAAGGGACTCCTACAATGAGCAGTTCTTC
NA,TRBJ1-6,TRBV27,NA,CASSWSGNYNSPLHF,TGTGCCAGCAGTTGGTCAGGGAACTATAATTCACCCCTCCACTTT
NA,TRBJ1-1,TRBV19,NA,CASSIDTRTEAFF,TGTGCCAGTAGTATCGATACTCGGACTGAAGCTTTCTTT